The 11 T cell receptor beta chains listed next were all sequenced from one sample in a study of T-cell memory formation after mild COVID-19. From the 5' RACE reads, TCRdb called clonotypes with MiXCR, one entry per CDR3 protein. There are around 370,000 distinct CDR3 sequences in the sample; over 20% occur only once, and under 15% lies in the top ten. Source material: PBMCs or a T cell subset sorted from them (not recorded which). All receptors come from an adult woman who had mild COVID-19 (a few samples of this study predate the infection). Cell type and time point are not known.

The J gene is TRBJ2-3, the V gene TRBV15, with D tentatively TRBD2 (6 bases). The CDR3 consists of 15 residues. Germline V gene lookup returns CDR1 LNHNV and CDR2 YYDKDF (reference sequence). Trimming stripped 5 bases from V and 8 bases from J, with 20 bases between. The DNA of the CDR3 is TGTGCCACCAGCCGCCCGCCGACTAGATCCCCTACGCAGTATTTT. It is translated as CATSRPPTRSPTQYF. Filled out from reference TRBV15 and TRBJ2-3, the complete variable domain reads DAMVIQNPRYQVTQFGKPVTLSCSQTLNHNVMYWYQQKSSQAPKLLFHYYDKDFNNEADTPDNFQSRRPNTSFCFLDIRSPGLGDTAMYLCATSRPPTRSPTQYFGPGTRLTVL.

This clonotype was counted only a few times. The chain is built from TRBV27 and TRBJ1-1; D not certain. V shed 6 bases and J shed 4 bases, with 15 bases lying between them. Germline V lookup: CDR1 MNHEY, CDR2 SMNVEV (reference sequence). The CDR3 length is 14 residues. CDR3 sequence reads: CASSGLRSRTEAFF. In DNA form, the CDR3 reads TGTGCCAGCAGCGGCCTGAGAAGCCGCACTGAAGCTTTCTTT.

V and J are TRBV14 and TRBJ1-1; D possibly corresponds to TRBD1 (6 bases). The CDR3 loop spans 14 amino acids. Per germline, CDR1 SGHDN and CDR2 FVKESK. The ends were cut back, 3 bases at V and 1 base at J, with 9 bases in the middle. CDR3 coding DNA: TGTGCCAGCAGCCAGGCACAGGGGAACACTGAAGCTTTCTTT. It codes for CASSQAQGNTEAFF.

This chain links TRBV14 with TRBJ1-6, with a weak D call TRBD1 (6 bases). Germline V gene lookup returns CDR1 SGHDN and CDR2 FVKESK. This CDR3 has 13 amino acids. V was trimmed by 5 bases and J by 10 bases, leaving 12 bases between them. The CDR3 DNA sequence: TGTGCCAGCAGCTCCACAGGGTCCTCACCCCTCCACTTT. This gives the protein CASSSTGSSPLHF.

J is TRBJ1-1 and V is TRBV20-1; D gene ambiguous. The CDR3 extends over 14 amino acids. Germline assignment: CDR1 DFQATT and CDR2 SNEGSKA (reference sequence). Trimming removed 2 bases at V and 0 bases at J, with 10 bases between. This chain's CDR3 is CSARKDGLNTEAFF. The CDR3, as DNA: TGCAGTGCTAGAAAAGACGGGCTGAACACTGAAGCTTTCTTT.

The CDR3 reads CAWGRGPVYEQYF. In DNA form, the CDR3 reads TGTGCCTGGGGCAGGGGGCCAGTTTACGAGCAGTACTTC. The rearrangement links TRBV30 to TRBJ2-7, with TRBD1 identical over 8 bases. The CDR3 consists of 13 residues. The V gene's germline CDR1 is GTSNPN and CDR2 SVGIG (reference sequence). Losses at the gene ends were 5 bases for V and 4 bases for J; bases not matched to a gene: 7.

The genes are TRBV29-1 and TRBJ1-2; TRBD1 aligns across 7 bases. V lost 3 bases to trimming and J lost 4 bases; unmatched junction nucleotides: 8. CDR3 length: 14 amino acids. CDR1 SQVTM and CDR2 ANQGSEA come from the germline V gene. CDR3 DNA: TGCAGCGTTGACGGGGGACAGTCCGGCTATGGCTACACCTTC. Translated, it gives CSVDGGQSGYGYTF.

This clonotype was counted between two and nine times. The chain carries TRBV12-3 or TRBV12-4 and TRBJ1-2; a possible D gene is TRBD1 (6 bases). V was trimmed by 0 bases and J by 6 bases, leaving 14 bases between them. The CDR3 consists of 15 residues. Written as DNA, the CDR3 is TGTGCCAGCAGTTTAGCGGAAGGGGGGTTCAATGGCTACACCTTC. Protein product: CASSLAEGGFNGYTF.

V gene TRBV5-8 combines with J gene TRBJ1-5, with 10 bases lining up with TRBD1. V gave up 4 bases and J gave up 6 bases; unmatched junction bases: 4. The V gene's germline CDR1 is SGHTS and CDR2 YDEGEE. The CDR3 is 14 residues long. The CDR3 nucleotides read TGTGCCAGCAGCGCGGACAGGGGGTTTCAGCCCCAGCATTTT. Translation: CASSADRGFQPQHF.

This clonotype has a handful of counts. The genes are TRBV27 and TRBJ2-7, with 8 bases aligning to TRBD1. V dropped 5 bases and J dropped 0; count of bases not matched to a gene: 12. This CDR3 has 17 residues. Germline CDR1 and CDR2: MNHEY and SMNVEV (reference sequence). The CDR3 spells CASSSNRGSGISYEQYF. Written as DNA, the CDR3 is TGTGCCAGCAGTAGTAACAGGGGGTCGGGGATCTCCTACGAGCAGTACTTC.

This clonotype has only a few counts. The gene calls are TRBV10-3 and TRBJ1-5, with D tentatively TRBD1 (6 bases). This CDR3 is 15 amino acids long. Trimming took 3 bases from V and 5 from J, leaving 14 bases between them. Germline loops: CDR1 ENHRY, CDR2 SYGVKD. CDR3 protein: CAISDSTGYDQPQHF. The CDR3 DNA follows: TGTGCCATCAGTGACTCGACAGGTTATGATCAGCCCCAGCATTTT.